These 28 T cell receptor beta chains were all obtained from the same sample, sequenced in a study of T-cell memory formation after mild COVID-19. TCRdb re-called the 5' RACE reads with MiXCR, one entry per CDR3 protein. The sample has under 700,000 distinct CDR3 sequences, 20% seen once; the top ten hold approximately 13%. The specimen was PBMCs or a T cell subset sorted from them (not recorded which). These receptors all come from an adult woman who had mild COVID-19 (a few samples of this study predate the infection). Cell type and time point are not known.

The chain couples TRBV5-5 to TRBJ2-7; TRBD1 agrees at 9 bases. The CDR3 runs 15 residues. Germline trimming cut 3 bases from V and 3 bases from J; bases unmatched to any gene: 7. The germline gives CDR1 SGHKS, CDR2 YYEKEE (reference sequence). CDR3 nucleotides: TGTGCCAGCAGCTCCGGGACAGGGTCAGGCTACGAGCAGTACTTC. Translation: CASSSGTGSGYEQYF.

The V and J genes are TRBV19 and TRBJ1-5; D ambiguous. The CDR3 length is 12 residues. Germline values: CDR1 LNHDA, CDR2 SQIVND (reference sequence). Trimming took 5 bases from V and 9 from J, leaving 11 bases between them. The CDR3, as DNA: TGTGCCAGTAGTTCCACAGCGGGGCCCCAGCATTTT. It codes for CASSSTAGPQHF.

This clonotype was seen ten or more times. The V and J genes are TRBV20-1 and TRBJ2-7, with D maybe TRBD2 (6 bases). Germline V gene lookup returns CDR1 DFQATT and CDR2 SNEGSKA (reference sequence). V lost 3 bases and J lost 5, with 17 bases in between. The CDR3 runs 14 residues. This CDR3 is CSASPWRGLNEQYF. For the CDR3, the DNA is TGCAGTGCTAGCCCTTGGAGGGGTTTAAACGAGCAGTACTTC.

The sample holds a few counts of this clonotype. The V and J genes are TRBV6-2 or TRBV6-3 and TRBJ1-4; the match to TRBD1 covers 7 bases. This CDR3 spans 13 amino acids. V was clipped by 7 bases and J by 7 bases; unmatched bases: 6. Germline CDR1 is MNHEY and CDR2 is SVGEGT. CDR3 sequence reads: CASNRDRGEKLFF. CDR3 in DNA: TGTGCCAGCAACCGGGACAGAGGTGAAAAACTGTTTTTT.

This clonotype was counted between two and nine times. The chain links TRBV15 to TRBJ2-7; a possible D gene is TRBD1 (6 bases). The germline V gene has CDR1 LNHNV and CDR2 YYDKDF (reference sequence). CDR3 length: 14 residues. Between the trimmed V and J ends, which lost 3 bases and 2 bases, there was a span of 11 bases. CDR3 nucleotide sequence: TGTGCCACCAGCAGCACAGGGCCAACCTACGAGCAGTACTTC. Translation: CATSSTGPTYEQYF.

This clonotype was counted only a few times. The V call is TRBV24-1, the J call TRBJ1-5, with a tentative D call TRBD1 (6 bases). The V end lost 5 bases, the J end lost 2 bases, and 9 bases lay between the germline ends. The germline gives CDR1 KGHDR, CDR2 SFDVKD. This CDR3 is 14 amino acids long. This CDR3 reads CATSAQGGNQPQHF. In nucleotides, the CDR3 is TGTGCCACCAGTGCACAGGGAGGCAATCAGCCCCAGCATTTT.

This clonotype was seen only a few times. This sequence joins TRBV5-1 and TRBJ1-3; D call uncertain. The CDR3 is made up of 14 amino acids. Trimming shortened V by 4 bases and J by 0 bases, and 8 bases separated the two germline ends. Germline CDR1 and CDR2: SGHRS and YFSETQ. CDR3 DNA: TGCGCCAGCAGCCCGCGGAACTCTGGAAACACCATATATTTT. Its protein product is CASSPRNSGNTIYF.

This clonotype was counted ten times or more. The chain employs TRBV4-1 and TRBJ2-7, with 9 positions matching TRBD1. V gave up 1 base and J gave up 2 bases; unmatched junction bases: 9. CDR1 is MGHRA and CDR2 is YSYEKL in the germline V gene. The CDR3 contains 17 residues. The CDR3: CASSQGGQGERAYEQYF. Written as DNA, the CDR3 is TGCGCCAGCAGCCAAGGGGGACAGGGAGAGCGGGCCTACGAGCAGTACTTC.

This sequence joins TRBV20-1 and TRBJ1-1; D uncertain. Looked up from germline, CDR1 is DFQATT and CDR2 is SNEGSKA (reference sequence). The CDR3 spans 12 residues. V lost 3 bases and J 4 bases, leaving 9 bases between the germline ends. This CDR3 reads CSARWRPTEAFF. CDR3 nucleotide sequence: TGCAGTGCTAGGTGGAGACCCACTGAAGCTTTCTTT.

This chain connects TRBV4-1 to TRBJ2-7, with 8 bases aligning to TRBD2. Trimming cost V 0 bases and J 7 bases; bases outside gene matches: 11. Germline values: CDR1 MGHRA, CDR2 YSYEKL. The CDR3 spans 16 residues. The CDR3 DNA sequence: TGCGCCAGCAGCCAAGATGATAGCGGGGCGCCCTGGGAGCAGTACTTC. As protein: CASSQDDSGAPWEQYF.

This clonotype was observed a handful of times. The chain employs TRBV6-1 and TRBJ1-2; TRBD1 matches 9 bases. The CDR3 has 19 residues. V dropped 4 bases and J dropped 4; count of bases not matched to a gene: 19. Germline V gene sequence: CDR1 MNHNS, CDR2 SASEGT. CDR3 sequence reads: CASSGSWGQGIFGGYGYTF. The CDR3 DNA reads TGTGCCAGCAGTGGGAGTTGGGGACAGGGAATTTTCGGCGGCTATGGCTACACCTTC.

This clonotype showed up just a few times. The rearrangement links TRBV2 to TRBJ2-7; a possible D gene is TRBD1 (5 bases). Per germline, CDR1 SNHLY and CDR2 FYNNEI. The CDR3 totals 16 residues. V lost 3 bases and J 0 bases, leaving 15 bases between the germline ends. The CDR3 loop reads CASSESSDKASYEQYF. CDR3 DNA sequence: TGTGCCAGCAGTGAGAGCTCGGACAAGGCCTCCTACGAGCAGTACTTC.

This clonotype has only a few counts. V and J are TRBV30 and TRBJ2-5, with 7 bases that match TRBD2. This CDR3 region has 14 residues. V shed 5 bases, J shed 5 bases, and the junction held 11 bases outside the gene matches. The germline gives CDR1 GTSNPN, CDR2 SVGIG (reference sequence). The DNA for the CDR3 is TGTGCCTGGGCCCGGACTAGGCGGGGGGAGACCCAGTACTTC. Protein product: CAWARTRRGETQYF.

This clonotype was detected a few times. This sequence joins TRBV4-1 and TRBJ1-2, with D perhaps TRBD1 (6 bases). V dropped 6 bases and J dropped 7 bases, with 15 bases sitting between them. Germline assignment: CDR1 MGHRA and CDR2 YSYEKL. This CDR3 has 13 amino acids. Here the CDR3 reads CASRGMRGAGYTF. Here the CDR3 DNA reads TGCGCCAGCAGGGGGATGAGGGGGGCTGGCTACACCTTC.

This clonotype was seen a handful of times. The chain is built from TRBV2 and TRBJ2-3; no reliable D call. The CDR3 contains 14 residues. Per the germline V gene, CDR1 is SNHLY and CDR2 is FYNNEI. V was clipped by 2 bases and J by 0 bases, with 6 bases between them. Here the CDR3 reads CASSEWVSTDTQYF. CDR3 coding DNA: TGTGCCAGCAGTGAATGGGTTAGCACAGATACGCAGTATTTT. Variable domain in full (rest from reference TRBV2 and TRBJ2-3): EPEVTQTPSHQVTQMGQEVILRCVPISNHLYFYWYRQILGQKVEFLVSFYNNEISEKSEIFDDQFSVERPDGSNFTLKIRSTKLEDSAMYFCASSEWVSTDTQYFGPGTRLTVL.

J is TRBJ2-7 and V is TRBV29-1; 8 bases are shared with TRBD1. V gave up 5 bases and J gave up 4 bases; unmatched junction bases: 7. This CDR3 contains 13 residues. Germline V gene data show CDR1 as SQVTM and CDR2 as ANQGSEA. In nucleotides, the CDR3 is TGCAGCGTTACCGCAGGGGGCACGTACGAGCAGTACTTC. Translating gives CSVTAGGTYEQYF.

The genes are TRBV3-1 and TRBJ1-2; D is perhaps TRBD1 (5 bases). From germline, CDR1 is LGHDT and CDR2 YNNKEL (reference sequence). The CDR3 covers 13 residues. Trimming took 4 bases from V and 7 from J, leaving 13 bases between them. The CDR3, as DNA: TGTGCCAGCAGCCTTCTGGACAAGGGTGGCTACACCTTC. Protein sequence: CASSLLDKGGYTF.

Only a few counts were recorded for this clonotype. The chain joins TRBV29-1 to TRBJ2-2; 9 nucleotides match TRBD2. Germline CDR1 reads SQVTM; CDR2 reads ANQGSEA. This CDR3 has 15 amino acids. The trim removed 4 bases at V and 5 bases at J, leaving 8 bases unmatched. Here the CDR3 DNA reads TGCAGCGTTGTCTATAGCGGGAGTTGGACCGGGGAGCTGTTTTTT. Protein product: CSVVYSGSWTGELFF.

This clonotype was seen only a few times. The chain is built from TRBV28 and TRBJ2-7, with TRBD1 matching over 8 bases. CDR1 is MDHEN and CDR2 is SYDVKM in the germline V gene. This CDR3 comprises 14 residues. The junction had 7 bases not matched to a gene; V was cut back by 6 bases and J by 3 bases. CDR3 protein: CASRQTGALYEQYF. CDR3 DNA: TGTGCCAGCAGACAGACAGGGGCTCTCTACGAGCAGTACTTC. Full variable domain (rest looked up from reference TRBV28 and TRBJ2-7): DVKVTQSSRYLVKRTGEKVFLECVQDMDHENMFWYRQDPGLGLRLIYFSYDVKMKEKGDIPEGYSVSREKKERFSLILESASTNQTSMYLCASRQTGALYEQYFGPGTRLTVT.

This clonotype was counted a few times. The V and J genes are TRBV5-1 and TRBJ1-4; D is undetermined. V was clipped by 5 bases and J by 5 bases, with 13 bases between them. The CDR3 is 14 amino acids. The germline V gene encodes CDR1 SGHRS and CDR2 YFSETQ. CDR3 protein: CASREGPKNEKLFF. The DNA for the CDR3 is TGCGCCAGCAGGGAAGGCCCCAAAAATGAAAAACTGTTTTTT.

The chain combines TRBV18 with TRBJ1-1, with D perhaps TRBD1 (6 bases). The V and J ends lost 0 bases and 3 bases respectively, with 14 bases between them. The germline gives CDR1 KGHSH, CDR2 LQKENI. The CDR3 length is 16 residues. CDR3 in DNA: TGTGCCAGCTCACCACCGGAAAGGGGGGTTTACACTGAAGCTTTCTTT. Amino acid sequence: CASSPPERGVYTEAFF.

This clonotype was picked up a small number of times. The V gene is TRBV7-9, the J gene TRBJ2-7, with TRBD2 matching 12 bases. From germline, CDR1 is SEHNR and CDR2 FQNEAQ (reference sequence). The J segment lost 0 bases and the V segment lost 5 bases, leaving 8 bases of the junction unmatched. The CDR3 covers 17 residues. Here the CDR3 reads CASSARTSGVSSYEQYF. The CDR3 coding sequence is TGTGCCAGCAGCGCTCGGACTAGCGGGGTAAGCTCCTACGAGCAGTACTTC.

V usage is TRBV5-4 and J usage is TRBJ2-1; 10 nucleotides match TRBD2. Germline values: CDR1 SGHNT, CDR2 YYREEE (reference sequence). The CDR3 runs to 15 residues. Trimming removed 6 bases from V and 9 bases from J; junction bases left unmatched: 12. The CDR3 here is CASTSIAGGRSEQFF. The CDR3 DNA reads TGTGCCAGCACCTCCATAGCGGGAGGTCGGAGTGAGCAGTTCTTC.

This chain uses TRBV25-1 with TRBJ2-2; a possible D gene is TRBD1 (5 bases). Germline V gene sequence: CDR1 MGHDK, CDR2 SYGVNS. This CDR3 contains 14 residues. Trimming pared 4 bases from V and 4 bases from J, leaving 10 bases between. The CDR3 protein is CASSVGLGTGELFF. For the CDR3, the DNA is TGTGCCAGCAGTGTGGGGCTGGGCACCGGGGAGCTGTTTTTT.

This clonotype has only a few counts. The genes are TRBV5-1 and TRBJ2-5; D is perhaps TRBD2 (5 bases). Between the trimmed V and J ends, which lost 0 bases and 1 base, there was a span of 10 bases. There are 15 residues in the CDR3. Germline CDR1 and CDR2: SGHRS and YFSETQ. This CDR3 reads CASSLVLEGQETQYF. The CDR3 nucleotides are TGCGCCAGCAGCTTGGTTTTAGAGGGCCAAGAGACCCAGTACTTC.

In this sample, this clonotype turned up a few times. The chain recombines TRBV9 with TRBJ2-3, with TRBD2 identical over 10 bases. V trimming: 4 bases; J trimming: 3 bases; junction bases outside the gene matches: 11. Germline lookup yields CDR1 SGDLS and CDR2 YYNGEE. The length of the CDR3 is 17 residues. In DNA form, the CDR3 reads TGTGCCAGCAGCTCCCTAGCGGGAGAAGGTGGTACAGATACGCAGTATTTT. Translating gives CASSSLAGEGGTDTQYF.

Only a few counts were recorded for this clonotype. The chain joins TRBV27 to TRBJ2-2, with D uncertain. The CDR3 has 14 amino acids. Germline lookup yields CDR1 MNHEY and CDR2 SMNVEV (reference sequence). The V gene lost 2 bases and the J gene lost 5 bases, with 9 bases spanning the gap. In DNA, the CDR3 is TGTGCCAGCAGTTTAACCAGCCCGACCGGGGAGCTGTTTTTT. Its translation: CASSLTSPTGELFF.

The table lists this clonotype with a few counts. V and J are TRBV30 and TRBJ1-2, with D unresolved. The CDR3 is 16 residues long. Germline V gene lookup returns CDR1 GTSNPN and CDR2 SVGIG (reference sequence). Trimming stripped 1 base from V and 2 bases from J, with 17 bases between. The chain's CDR3 is CAWSALWTGTNYGYTF. CDR3 sequence (DNA): TGTGCCTGGAGTGCCCTTTGGACGGGAACAAACTATGGCTACACCTTC. Combining the CDR3 with reference TRBV30 and TRBJ1-2 gives the whole variable domain SQTIHQWPATLVQPVGSPLSLECTVEGTSNPNLYWYRQAAGRGLQLLFYSVGIGQISSEVPQNLSASRPQDRQFILSSKKLLLSDSGFYLCAWSALWTGTNYGYTFGSGTRLTVV.